The clone carrying this TCR beta chain was found a few times. Its matching antigen is unknown. Semi-nested PCR with Nested Universal Primer A followed constant-region reverse priming of full-length variable regions. TCRdb redid the calling of the 5' RACE reads with MiXCR, one entry per CDR3 protein. Counted here are just over 60,000 distinct CDR3 sequences, 25% to 35% occurring once; the ten biggest clones make up about 2.3%. V lost 5 bases, J lost 0 bases, and 11 bases stayed unmatched. CDR1 SGHTA and CDR2 FQGNSA come from the germline V gene. This CDR3 region has 17 residues. General study points: In terms of TCR gene usage, tumor memory CD4+ T cells clustered together with blood and lymph node memory CD4+ cells, as well as with lymph node naive CD4+ cells. Greatest tumor Treg TCR overlap was with tumor naive CD4+ cells.

CD25-based Treg depletion was applied to purified naive CD4+ T cells. The sample consisted of tumor-infiltrating naive CD4+ T cells sorted from the breast tumor. The subset was: naive CD4+ T cells, CD4+CD45RA+CD25-. V usage is TRBV7-2 and J usage is TRBJ2-7, with 9 bases matching TRBD2. The origin of this receptor is a female donor with breast cancer. CDR3 coding DNA: TGTGCCAGCAGCCTCCTAAGCGCGGGAGGGACCTCCTACGAGCAGTACTTC. This translates into CASSLLSAGGTSYEQYF.